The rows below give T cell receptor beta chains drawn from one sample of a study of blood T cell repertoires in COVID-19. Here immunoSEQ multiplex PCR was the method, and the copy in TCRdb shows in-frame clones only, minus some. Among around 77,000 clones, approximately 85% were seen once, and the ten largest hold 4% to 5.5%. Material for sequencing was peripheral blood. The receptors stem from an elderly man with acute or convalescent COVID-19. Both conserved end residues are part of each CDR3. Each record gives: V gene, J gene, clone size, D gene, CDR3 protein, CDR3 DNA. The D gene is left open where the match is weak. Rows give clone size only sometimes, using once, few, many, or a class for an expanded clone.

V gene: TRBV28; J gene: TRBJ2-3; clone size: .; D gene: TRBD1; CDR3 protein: CASRTQGARDTQYF; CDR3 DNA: TGTGCCAGCAGGACCCAGGGGGCGCGAGATACGCAGTATTTT
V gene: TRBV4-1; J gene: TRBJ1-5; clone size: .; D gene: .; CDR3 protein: CASSQGWGGIGQPQHF; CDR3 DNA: TGCGCCAGCAGCCAAGGTTGGGGAGGGATCGGGCAGCCCCAGCATTTT
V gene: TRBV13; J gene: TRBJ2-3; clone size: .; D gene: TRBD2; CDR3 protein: CASSLDGAGGRNTQYF; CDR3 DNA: TGTGCCAGCAGCTTAGATGGGGCGGGGGGGCGAAATACGCAGTATTTT
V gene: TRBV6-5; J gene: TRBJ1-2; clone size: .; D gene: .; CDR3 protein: CASSLLLLGGNYGYTF; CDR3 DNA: TGTGCCAGCAGTTTACTTTTGTTGGGGGGAAACTATGGCTACACCTTC
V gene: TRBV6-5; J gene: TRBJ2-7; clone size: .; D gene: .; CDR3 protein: CASKGPGDPTHEQYF; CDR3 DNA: TGTGCCAGCAAGGGGCCGGGAGATCCCACCCACGAGCAGTACTTC
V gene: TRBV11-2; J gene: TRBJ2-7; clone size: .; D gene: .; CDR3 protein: CASSLDPQGSYEQYF; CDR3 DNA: TGTGCCAGCAGCTTAGATCCCCAGGGCTCCTACGAGCAGTACTTC
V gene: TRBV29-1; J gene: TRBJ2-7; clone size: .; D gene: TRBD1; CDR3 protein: CSARDRGLGEQYF; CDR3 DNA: TGCAGCGCTCGGGACAGGGGTCTTGGTGAGCAGTACTTC
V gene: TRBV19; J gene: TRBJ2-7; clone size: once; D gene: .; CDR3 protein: CASSRTGSYYEQYF; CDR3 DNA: TGTGCCAGTAGTCGAACAGGGAGTTACTACGAGCAGTACTTC
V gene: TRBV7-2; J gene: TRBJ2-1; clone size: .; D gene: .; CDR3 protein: CASSWTAYNEQFF; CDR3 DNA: TGTGCCAGCAGCTGGACAGCTTACAATGAGCAGTTCTTC
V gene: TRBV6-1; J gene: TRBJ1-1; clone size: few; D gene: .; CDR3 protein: CASSEEVGGVSEAFF; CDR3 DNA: TGTGCCAGCAGTGAAGAAGTAGGGGGGGTTTCTGAAGCTTTCTTT